Listed here is a single T cell receptor (beta chain). Other nucleotide sequences in the sample specify the same CDR3. This CDR3 spans 15 amino acids. The germline V and J ends were trimmed by 5 bases and 6 bases, with 17 bases remaining between them. Germline CDR1 and CDR2: MDHEN and SYDVKM. This entry comes from a study of blood T cell repertoires in COVID-19. Study in general: Nucleic acid was either cDNA or gDNA, and it came from T cells, B-cell-depleted T cells, or PBMCs.

Methods used by the authors: Nucleated cell counts were estimated from reference gene primer amplification. Clones were read by immunoSEQ multiplex PCR, and TCRdb kept only the in-frame ones, dropping some. V, J and clone size derive from that table, while D and trimming were established from the DNA sequence. The repertoire holds approximately 140,000 clones, with roughly 85% as singletons. Sequenced input: peripheral blood. V and J are TRBV28 and TRBJ2-1; no reliable D call. The clonotype comes from a man between 60 and 70 years old with acute or convalescent COVID-19. CDR3 sequence reads: CASSPPLAASNEQFF. The CDR3 DNA reads TGTGCCAGCAGTCCGCCTTTAGCAGCCTCCAATGAGCAGTTCTTC.